These T cell receptor delta chains were read from a single sample in a study of gamma-delta chains in newborns, infants, children. TCRdb fed the reads to CATT. The sample yields 5,500 to 6,500 delta-chain clones, roughly 2% seen once. Sample: blood. Source of these receptors: a child who was a newborn, infant or young child, either healthy, febrile or measles-vaccinated (not recorded which). Each CDR3 is given with its conserved first and last residue. D genes are given only for firm matches. Size is stated for part of the rows, as once, few or many counts, or as a class when the clone is expanded.

TRDV2	TRDJ3	TRDD3	medium-sized	17	CACDILGDTWDTRQMFF	TGTGCCTGTGACATACTGGGGGATACCTGGGACACCCGACAGATGTTTTTC
TRDV2	TRDJ2	TRDD3	medium-sized	17	CACDTLLGDRATAQLFF	TGTGCCTGTGACACCTTACTGGGGGATAGAGCGACAGCACAACTCTTCTTT
TRDV2	TRDJ3	TRDD3	medium-sized	20	CACDTVLGDTRAWDTRQMFF	TGTGCCTGTGACACCGTACTGGGGGATACGCGAGCCTGGGACACCCGACAGATGTTTTTC
TRDV2	TRDJ3	-	few	17	CACGTVTGSWDTRQMFF	TGTGCCTGTGGCACCGTTACTGGCTCCTGGGACACCCGACAGATGTTTTTC
TRDV2	TRDJ3	-	medium-sized	18	CACDTADRTSWDTRQMFF	TGTGCCTGTGACACCGCGGATCGAACGTCCTGGGACACCCGACAGATGTTTTTC
TRDV2	TRDJ3	TRDD3	medium-sized	19	CACDTVLGDHSWDTRQMFF	TGTGCCTGTGACACCGTACTGGGGGACCACTCCTGGGACACCCGACAGATGTTTTTC
TRDV2	TRDJ3	TRDD3	many	19	CACDTGGLLRSWDTRQMFF	TGTGCCTGTGACACTGGGGGACTCTTACGCTCCTGGGACACCCGACAGATGTTTTTC
TRDV1	TRDJ1	-	few	14	CALGGFTFVDKLIF	TGTGCTCTTGGGGGATTTACGTTCGTAGATAAACTCATCTTT
TRDV2	TRDJ3	TRDD3	medium-sized	18	CACDTVLGASWDTRQMFF	TGTGCCTGTGACACCGTACTGGGGGCCTCCTGGGACACCCGACAGATGTTTTTC
TRDV2	TRDJ1	TRDD3	medium-sized	15	CACDRLGDPRDKLIF	TGTGCCTGTGACCGACTGGGGGATCCTCGCGATAAACTCATCTTT
TRDV2	TRDJ3	TRDD3	medium-sized	18	CACALLGPSSWDTRQMFF	TGTGCCTGTGCACTACTGGGGCCGAGCTCCTGGGACACCCGACAGATGTTTTTC
TRDV2	TRDJ3	-	medium-sized	16	CACDTVGSWDTRQMFF	TGTGCCTGTGACACCGTAGGATCCTGGGACACCCGACAGATGTTTTTC
TRDV2	TRDJ3	-	medium-sized	20	CACDTVQVPQLSWDTRQMFF	TGTGCCTGTGACACGGTCCAAGTACCGCAACTTTCCTGGGACACCCGACAGATGTTTTTC
TRAV29/DV5	TRDJ2	TRDD3	-	19	CSETRLLGDTGPGTAHLFF	TGTTCCGAAACTCGCTTACTGGGGGATACAGGGCCCGGGACAGCACACCTCTTCTTT
TRDV2	TRDJ2	TRDD3	few	16	CACDTLGATLTAQLFF	TGTGCCTGTGACACACTGGGGGCTACTTTGACAGCCCAACTCTTCTTT
TRDV2	TRDJ3	TRDD3	-	22	CACDTPEGDLGIRSRDTRQMFF	TGTGCCTGTGACACCCCAGAGGGAGACTTGGGGATACGCTCCCGGGACACCCGACAGATGTTTTTC
TRDV2	TRDJ1	TRDD3	medium-sized	15	CACDTVGIHTDKLIF	TGTGCCTGTGACACCGTAGGGATACACACCGATAAACTCATCTTT
TRDV2	TRDJ2	-	-	14	CACDSVLGWAQLFF	TGTGCCTGCGACTCCGTACTGGGATGGGCGCAACTCTTCTTT
TRDV2	TRDJ3	TRDD3	-	21	CACGTVDWGSPGSWDTRQMFF	TGTGCCTGTGGTACCGTGGACTGGGGGTCACCCGGCTCCTGGGACACCCGACAGATGTTTTTC
TRDV2	TRDJ3	-	many	17	CACDTLLGSWDTRQMFF	TGTGCCTGTGACACCTTACTGGGATCCTGGGACACCCGACAGATGTTTTTC
TRDV2	TRDJ3	-	medium-sized	17	CACDTAGPSWDTRQMFF	TGTGCCTGTGACACCGCAGGACCCTCCTGGGACACCCGACAGATGTTTTTC
TRDV2	TRDJ2	-	-	16	CACDLMGATLTAQLFF	TGTGCCTGTGATCTAATGGGGGCTACTTTGACAGCCCAACTCTTCTTT
TRDV2	TRDJ3	TRDD3	few	19	CACDTAGILSSWDTRQMFF	TGTGCCTGTGACACCGCGGGGATACTGAGCTCCTGGGACACCCGACAGATGTTTTTC
TRDV2	TRDJ3	TRDD3	medium-sized	19	CACDSVLGDGSWDTRQMFF	TGTGCCTGTGACTCCGTACTGGGGGATGGCTCCTGGGACACCCGACAGATGTTTTTC
TRDV2	TRDJ3	TRDD3	few	20	CACDTPTGDTFSWDTRQMFF	TGTGCATGTGACACCCCTACTGGGGATACTTTCTCCTGGGACACCCGACAGATGTTTTTC
TRDV2	TRDJ3	TRDD3	few	18	CACGKVPGDTWDTRQMFF	TGTGCCTGTGGCAAAGTACCGGGGGATACCTGGGACACCCGACAGATGTTTTTC
TRDV2	TRDJ3	TRDD3	medium-sized	18	CACDTGGYLSWDTRQMFF	TGTGCCTGTGATACTGGGGGTTACCTCTCCTGGGACACCCGACAGATGTTTTTC
TRDV2	TRDJ3	TRDD3	medium-sized	19	CACDRTGGFPTWDTRQMFF	TGTGCCTGTGATCGTACTGGGGGATTTCCGACCTGGGACACCCGACAGATGTTTTTC
TRDV2	TRDJ3	TRDD3	many	20	CACDTGDYWGSSWDTRQMFF	TGTGCCTGTGACACCGGTGACTACTGGGGGAGCTCCTGGGACACCCGACAGATGTTCTTC
TRDV3	TRDJ3	-	medium-sized	13	CAWGSWDTRQMFF	TGTGCCTGGGGATCCTGGGACACCCGACAGATGTTTTTC
TRDV2	TRDJ3	-	medium-sized	19	CACDTVAIRDQRDTRQMFF	TGTGCCTGTGACACCGTTGCGATACGCGATCAAAGGGACACCCGACAGATGTTTTTC
TRDV2	TRDJ3	-	medium-sized	18	CACDTGDPRSWDTRQMFF	TGTGCCTGTGACACCGGGGACCCCCGCTCCTGGGACACCCGACAGATGTTTTTC
TRDV2	TRDJ3	TRDD3	medium-sized	18	CACDYTGGKSWDTRQMFF	TGTGCCTGTGACTATACTGGGGGAAAGTCCTGGGACACCCGACAGATGTTTTTC
TRDV2	TRDJ2	-	medium-sized	17	CACDTLGSTSLTAQLFF	TGTGCCTGTGACACTCTGGGGTCCACCTCTTTGACAGCACAACTCTTCTTT
TRDV2	TRDJ3	-	large	17	CACDTTGSSWDTRQMFF	TGTGCCTGTGACACCACTGGGAGCTCCTGGGACACCCGACAGATGTTTTTC
TRDV3	TRDJ1	-	few	21	CAFRDNLPTLGDRWDTDKLIF	TGTGCCTTTAGGGACAACCTTCCTACGCTGGGGGATAGGTGGGACACCGATAAACTCATCTTT
TRDV2	TRDJ1	TRDD3	few	21	CACDTSFAGGYSSIYTDKLIF	TGCGCCTGTGACACGTCTTTCGCTGGGGGATACTCCTCAATCTACACCGATAAACTCATCTTT
TRDV2	TRDJ2	TRDD3	-	17	CACDFVLGDTLTAQLFF	TGTGCCTGTGACTTTGTACTGGGGGATACTTTGACAGCACAACTCTTCTTT
TRDV2	TRDJ3	-	-	21	CACDTVGGTRGSSWDARQMFF	TGTGCCTGTGACACCGTAGGGGGTACGCGGGGCAGCTCCTGGGACGCCCGACAGATGTTTTTC
TRDV3	TRDJ3	TRDD3	medium-sized	19	CASRTYWGISPWDTRQMFF	TGTGCCTCTCGGACCTACTGGGGGATATCGCCCTGGGACACCCGACAGATGTTTTTC
TRDV2	TRDJ2	TRDD3	large	16	CACDVLGDTLTAQLFF	TGTGCCTGTGACGTACTGGGGGATACTTTGACAGCACAACTCTTCTTT
TRDV2	TRDJ3	TRDD3	medium-sized	20	CACDTGWGFPSSWDTRQMFF	TGTGCCTGTGACACCGGCTGGGGGTTTCCCAGCTCCTGGGACACCCGACAGATGTTTTTC
TRDV2	TRDJ2	-	-	17	CACDTVSPRVIPAQLFF	TGTGCCTGTGACACCGTGAGTCCACGGGTGATACCGGCACAACTCTTCTTT
TRDV2	TRDJ3	TRDD3	medium-sized	16	CACDTVGDWDTRQMFF	TGTGCCTGTGACACCGTGGGGGATTGGGACACCCGACAGATGTTTTTC
TRDV2	TRDJ3	TRDD3	medium-sized	19	CACDVLGDGRSWDTRQMFF	TGTGCCTGTGATGTACTGGGGGATGGCCGCTCCTGGGACACCCGACAGATGTTTTTC
TRDV1	TRDJ2	-	medium-sized	16	CALGEQGSGGTAQLFF	TGTGCTCTTGGGGAACAGGGCTCGGGAGGGACAGCACAACTCTTCTTT
TRDV2	TRDJ3	TRDD3	medium-sized	19	CACDTLGDASSWDTRQMFF	TGTGCCTGTGACACCCTGGGGGATGCGAGCTCCTGGGACACCCGACAGATGTTTTTC
TRDV2	TRDJ3	TRDD3	-	19	CACDKLGDTSSWDTRQMFF	TGTGCCTGCGACAAACTGGGGGATACGAGCTCCTGGGACACCCGACAGATGTTTTTC
TRDV2	TRDJ3	TRDD3	medium-sized	19	CACDPVLGDPTWDTRQMFF	TGTGCCTGTGACCCCGTACTGGGGGATCCGACCTGGGACACCCGACAGATGTTTTTC
TRAV29/DV5	TRDJ1	TRDD3	large	13	CAASALGDNKLIF	TGTGCAGCAAGCGCGCTGGGGGATAATAAACTCATCTTT
TRDV2	TRDJ3	TRDD3	once	22	CACDTVGGLVGYADWDTRQMFF	TGTGCCTGTGACACCGTCGGAGGCCTTGTTGGATACGCGGACTGGGACACCCGACAGATGTTTTTC
TRDV2	TRDJ3	TRDD3	many	19	CACDTAGGYRTWDTRQMFF	TGTGCCTGTGACACCGCTGGGGGATACAGGACCTGGGACACCCGACAGATGTTTTTC
TRDV2	TRDJ3	TRDD3	medium-sized	19	CACDSTGGYGSWDTRQMFF	TGTGCCTGTGACAGTACTGGGGGATACGGATCCTGGGACACCCGACAGATGTTTTTC
TRDV2	TRDJ3	TRDD3	medium-sized	19	CACDDVLGDTSWDTRQMFF	TGTGCCTGTGACGATGTACTGGGGGATACCTCCTGGGACACCCGACAGATGTTTTTC
TRDV1	TRDJ1	-	medium-sized	17	CALGEKSYGGYTDKLIF	TGTGCTCTTGGGGAGAAATCCTACGGGGGATACACCGATAAACTCATCTTT